This T cell receptor beta chain was sequenced during a study of T cell changes during pregnancy in multiple sclerosis (dated by TCRdb to the late 2010s). The study in broad terms: The study examined how the T cell repertoire changed over the course of pregnancy in women with multiple sclerosis.

As concerns this clone: No antigen is known for it. The input lacks base qualities; no much larger clone sits a single base away.

After removal of 0 bases from V and 4 bases from J, the junction retains 2 bases not matched to a gene. Inclusive of the bounding cysteine and phenylalanine, the CDR3 is 15 residues long. Only CDR3 DNA remains: 45 bases, in frame from the first base. CDR1 and CDR2, per the germline V gene, are SNHLY and FYNNEI. Library method: the immunoSEQ multiplex PCR assay. Held by TCRdb, this immuneACCESS table contains in-frame sequences only and omits some clones. Under half of the omission traces to an unresolved V gene where checked; the cause of the rest is unknown. In this sample the table shows about 43,000 clones, almost 90% of which occur a single time. Roughly 4.5% of the sample goes to the ten largest clones.

The receptor chain draws on TRBV2 and TRBJ2-2; TRBD1 fits 7 bases in the junction. This clonotype was obtained from a female donor in good health, enrolled as a control in a pregnancy study. This sample comprised peripheral blood, obtained in the second trimester of pregnancy. The nucleotide sequence is given as TGTGCCAGCAGTGAAGCGGGACAGAGCACCGGGGAGCTGTTTTTT. Its translation is CASSEAGQSTGELFF.